One T cell receptor beta chain is described in this entry. This sample was taken from a study of T cell changes during pregnancy in multiple sclerosis. The germline gives CDR1 LNHNV, CDR2 YYDKDF (reference sequence). V gave up 0 bases and J gave up 6 bases; unmatched junction bases: 11. CDR3 length equals 16 residues. The repertoire was sequenced with immunoSEQ multiplex PCR; TCRdb's copy has only in-frame clones and lacks some. The sample carries around 56,000 clones, about 89% recorded once. This receptor was identified in a female donor with multiple sclerosis, enrolled in a pregnancy study. The specimen comprised CD4+ T cells from peripheral blood mononuclear cells, sampled in the first trimester of pregnancy. J is TRBJ2-7 and V is TRBV15; 7 bases match TRBD1. CDR3 sequence (DNA): TGTGCCACCAGCAGAGATTACGGACAGGTCCAGTCCGAGCAGTACTTC. It specifies CATSRDYGQVQSEQYF.